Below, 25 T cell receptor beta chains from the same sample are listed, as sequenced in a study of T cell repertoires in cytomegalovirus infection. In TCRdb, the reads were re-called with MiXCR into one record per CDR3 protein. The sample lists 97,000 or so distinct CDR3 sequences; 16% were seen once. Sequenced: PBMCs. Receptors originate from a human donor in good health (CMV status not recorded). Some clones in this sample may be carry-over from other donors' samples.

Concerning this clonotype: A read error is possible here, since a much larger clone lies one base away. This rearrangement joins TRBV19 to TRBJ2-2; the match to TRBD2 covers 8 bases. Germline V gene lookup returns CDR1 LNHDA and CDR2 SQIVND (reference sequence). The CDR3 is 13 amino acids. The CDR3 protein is CASTNPPGGELSF. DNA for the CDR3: TGTGCCAGTACAAACCCACCGGGAGGGGAGCTGTCTTTT.

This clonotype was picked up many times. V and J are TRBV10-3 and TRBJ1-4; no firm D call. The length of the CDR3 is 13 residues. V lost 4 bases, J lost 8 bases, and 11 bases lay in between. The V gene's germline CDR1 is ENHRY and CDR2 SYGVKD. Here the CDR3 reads CAISGTDGEKLFF. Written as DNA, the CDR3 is TGTGCCATCAGTGGTACCGACGGGGAAAAACTGTTTTTT.

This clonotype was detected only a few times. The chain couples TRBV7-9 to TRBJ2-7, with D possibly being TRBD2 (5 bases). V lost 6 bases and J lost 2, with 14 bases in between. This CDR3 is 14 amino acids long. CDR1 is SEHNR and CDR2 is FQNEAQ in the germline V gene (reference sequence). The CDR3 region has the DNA TGTGCCAGCAGTGGGGAGTATCAAACCTACGAGCAGTACTTC. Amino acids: CASSGEYQTYEQYF.

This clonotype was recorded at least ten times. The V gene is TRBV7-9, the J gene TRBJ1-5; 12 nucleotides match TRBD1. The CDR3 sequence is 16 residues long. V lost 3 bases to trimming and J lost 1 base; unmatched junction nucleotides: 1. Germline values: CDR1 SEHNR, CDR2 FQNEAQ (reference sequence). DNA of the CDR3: TGTGCCAGCAGCTTGGGACAGGGGGCAAGCAATCAGCCCCAGCATTTT. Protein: CASSLGQGASNQPQHF.

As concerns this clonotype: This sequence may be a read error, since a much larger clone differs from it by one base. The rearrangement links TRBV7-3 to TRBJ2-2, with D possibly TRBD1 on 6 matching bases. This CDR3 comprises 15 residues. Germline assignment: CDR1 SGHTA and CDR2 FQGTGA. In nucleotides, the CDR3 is TGTGCCAGCAGCCCGCAGGGGATGAACACCGAGGAGCTGTTTTTT. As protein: CASSPQGMNTEELFF.

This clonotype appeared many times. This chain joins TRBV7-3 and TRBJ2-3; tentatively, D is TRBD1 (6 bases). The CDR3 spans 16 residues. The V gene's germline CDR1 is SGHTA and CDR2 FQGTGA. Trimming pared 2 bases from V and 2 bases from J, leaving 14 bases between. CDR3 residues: CASSLYGQLNTDTQYF. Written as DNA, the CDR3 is TGTGCCAGCAGCTTATATGGACAGCTAAACACAGATACGCAGTATTTT.

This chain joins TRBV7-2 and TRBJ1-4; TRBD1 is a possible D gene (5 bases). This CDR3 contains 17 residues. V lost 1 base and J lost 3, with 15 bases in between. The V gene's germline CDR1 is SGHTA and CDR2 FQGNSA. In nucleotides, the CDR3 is TGTGCCAGCAGCTTAGGAGTCGGCAGGGTGGCTAATGAAAAACTGTTTTTT. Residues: CASSLGVGRVANEKLFF.

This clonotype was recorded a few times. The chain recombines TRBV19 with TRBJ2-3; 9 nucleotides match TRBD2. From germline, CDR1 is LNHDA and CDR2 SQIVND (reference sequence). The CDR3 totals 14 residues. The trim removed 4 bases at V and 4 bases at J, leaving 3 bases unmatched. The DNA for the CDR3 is TGTGCCAGTAGTAGCGGGGGGGCCTCAGATACGCAGTATTTT. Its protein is CASSSGGASDTQYF.

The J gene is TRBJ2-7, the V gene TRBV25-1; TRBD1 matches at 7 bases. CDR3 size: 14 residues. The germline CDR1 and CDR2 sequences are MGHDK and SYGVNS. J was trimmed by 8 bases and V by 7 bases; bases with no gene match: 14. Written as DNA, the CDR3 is TGTGCCAGCACCCAGACAGGGAAGGAAAAAAAGCAGTACTTC. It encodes CASTQTGKEKKQYF.

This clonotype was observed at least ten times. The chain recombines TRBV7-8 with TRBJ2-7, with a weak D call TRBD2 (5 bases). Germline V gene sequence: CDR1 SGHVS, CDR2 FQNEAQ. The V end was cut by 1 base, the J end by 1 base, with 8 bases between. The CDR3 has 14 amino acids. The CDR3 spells CASSLVPGSYEQYF. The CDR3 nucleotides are TGTGCCAGCAGCTTAGTCCCGGGGTCCTACGAGCAGTACTTC.

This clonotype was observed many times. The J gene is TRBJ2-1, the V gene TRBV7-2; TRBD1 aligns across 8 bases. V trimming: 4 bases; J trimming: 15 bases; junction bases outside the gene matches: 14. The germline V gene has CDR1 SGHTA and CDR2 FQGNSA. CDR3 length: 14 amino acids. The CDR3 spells CASSSNAVGQAVFF. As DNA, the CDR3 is TGTGCCAGCAGCTCAAACGCAGTGGGACAGGCAGTGTTCTTC.

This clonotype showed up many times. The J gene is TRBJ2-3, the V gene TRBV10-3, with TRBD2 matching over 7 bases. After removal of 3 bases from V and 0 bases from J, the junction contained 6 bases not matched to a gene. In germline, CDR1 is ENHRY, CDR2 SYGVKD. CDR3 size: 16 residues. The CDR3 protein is CAISDPPGLSTDTQYF. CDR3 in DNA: TGTGCCATCAGTGACCCTCCGGGACTAAGCACAGATACGCAGTATTTT.

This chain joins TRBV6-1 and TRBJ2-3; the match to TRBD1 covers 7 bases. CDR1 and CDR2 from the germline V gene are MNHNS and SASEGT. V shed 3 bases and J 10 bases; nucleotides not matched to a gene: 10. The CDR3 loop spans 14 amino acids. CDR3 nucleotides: TGTGCCAGCAGTGAGCTCGTGACAGGGAAGGCGCAGTATTTT. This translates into CASSELVTGKAQYF.

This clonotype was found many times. The CDR3 nucleotides read TGTGCCAGCAGCCCACAGGGGTCCAGGACCCAGTACTTC. Its protein product is CASSPQGSRTQYF. The chain is built from TRBV7-6 and TRBJ2-5, with 7 bases lining up with TRBD1. Germline V gives CDR1 SGHVS, CDR2 FNYEAQ. This CDR3 has 13 amino acids. V dropped 5 bases and J dropped 7; count of bases not matched to a gene: 7.

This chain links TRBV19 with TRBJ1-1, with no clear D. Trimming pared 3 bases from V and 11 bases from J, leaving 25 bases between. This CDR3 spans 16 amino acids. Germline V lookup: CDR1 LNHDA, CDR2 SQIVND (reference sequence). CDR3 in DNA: TGTGCCAGTAGTATCGGCCCTCAGACGAGTAACAATCAGGCTTTCTTT. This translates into CASSIGPQTSNNQAFF.

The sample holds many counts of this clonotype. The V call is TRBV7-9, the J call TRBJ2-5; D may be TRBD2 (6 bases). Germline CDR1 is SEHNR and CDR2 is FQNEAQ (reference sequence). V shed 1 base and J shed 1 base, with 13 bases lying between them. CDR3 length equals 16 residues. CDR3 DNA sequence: TGTGCCAGCAGCTTAGAACGGGGGAATCCCCAAGAGACCCAGTACTTC. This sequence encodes CASSLERGNPQETQYF. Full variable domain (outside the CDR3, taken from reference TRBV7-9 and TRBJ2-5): DTGVSQNPRHKITKRGQNVTFRCDPISEHNRLYWYRQTLGQGPEFLTYFQNEAQLEKSRLLSDRFSAERPKGSFSTLEIQRTEQGDSAMYLCASSLERGNPQETQYFGPGTRLLVL.

The CDR3 sequence: CASSPPPGRNSPLHF. The CDR3, as DNA: TGTGCCAGCAGCCCCCCTCCAGGCCGAAATTCACCCCTCCACTTT. The V and J genes are TRBV28 and TRBJ1-6, with D hard to call. V dropped 6 bases and J dropped 7 bases, with 16 bases sitting between them. The germline V gene has CDR1 MDHEN and CDR2 SYDVKM. CDR3 length: 15 amino acids. Full variable domain (rest looked up from reference TRBV28 and TRBJ1-6): DVKVTQSSRYLVKRTGEKVFLECVQDMDHENMFWYRQDPGLGLRLIYFSYDVKMKEKGDIPEGYSVSREKKERFSLILESASTNQTSMYLCASSPPPGRNSPLHFGNGTRLTVT.

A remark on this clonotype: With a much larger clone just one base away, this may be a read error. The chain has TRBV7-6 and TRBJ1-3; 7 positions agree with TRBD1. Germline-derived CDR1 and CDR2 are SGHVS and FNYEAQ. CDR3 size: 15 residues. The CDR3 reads CARSLGTEYGNTIYF. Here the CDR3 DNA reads TGTGCCCGCAGCTTAGGGACAGAATATGGAAACACCATATATTTT.

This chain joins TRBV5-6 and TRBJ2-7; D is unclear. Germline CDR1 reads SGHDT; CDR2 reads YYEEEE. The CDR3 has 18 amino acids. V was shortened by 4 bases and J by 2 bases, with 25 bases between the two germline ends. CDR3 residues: CASSPAAWDPLFAYEQYF. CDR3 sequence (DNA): TGTGCCAGCAGCCCGGCCGCGTGGGATCCCCTATTTGCCTACGAGCAGTACTTC.

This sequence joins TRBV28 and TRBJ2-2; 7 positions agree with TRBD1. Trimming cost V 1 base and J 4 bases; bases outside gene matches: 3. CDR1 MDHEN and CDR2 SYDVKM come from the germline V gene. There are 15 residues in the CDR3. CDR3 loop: CASSLYQGVTGELFF. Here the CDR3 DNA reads TGTGCCAGCAGTTTATATCAGGGGGTCACCGGGGAGCTGTTTTTT.

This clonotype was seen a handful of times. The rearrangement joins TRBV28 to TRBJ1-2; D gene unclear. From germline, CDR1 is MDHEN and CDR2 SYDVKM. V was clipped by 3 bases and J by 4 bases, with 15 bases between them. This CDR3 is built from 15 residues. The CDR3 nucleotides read TGTGCCAGCAGTTTTAGTCGAAACCCCGTCTATGGCTACACCTTC. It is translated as CASSFSRNPVYGYTF.

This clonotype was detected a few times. The CDR3 coding sequence is TGCGCCAGCAGCGCGGACCGATCGGGACAGGGTTTTCGGGAGCAGTACTTC. Encoded protein: CASSADRSGQGFREQYF. This chain connects TRBV5-1 to TRBJ2-7, with TRBD1 matching over 9 bases. V lost 4 bases to trimming and J lost 7 bases; unmatched junction nucleotides: 18. The CDR3 sequence is 17 residues long. Germline loops: CDR1 SGHRS, CDR2 YFSETQ.

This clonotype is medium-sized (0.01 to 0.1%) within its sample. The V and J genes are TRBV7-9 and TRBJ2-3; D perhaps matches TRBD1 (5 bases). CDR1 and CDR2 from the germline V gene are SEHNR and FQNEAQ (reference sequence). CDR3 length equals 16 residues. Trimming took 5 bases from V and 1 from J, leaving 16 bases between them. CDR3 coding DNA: TGTGCCAGCAGCACCGAAGGGGCAAAGGGCACAGATACGCAGTATTTT. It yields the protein CASSTEGAKGTDTQYF. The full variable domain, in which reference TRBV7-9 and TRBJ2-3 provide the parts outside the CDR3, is DTGVSQNPRHKITKRGQNVTFRCDPISEHNRLYWYRQTLGQGPEFLTYFQNEAQLEKSRLLSDRFSAERPKGSFSTLEIQRTEQGDSAMYLCASSTEGAKGTDTQYFGPGTRLTVL.

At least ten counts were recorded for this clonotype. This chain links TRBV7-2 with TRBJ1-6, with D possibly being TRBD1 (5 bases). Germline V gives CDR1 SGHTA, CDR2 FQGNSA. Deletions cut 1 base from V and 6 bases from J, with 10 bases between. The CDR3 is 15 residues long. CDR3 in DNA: TGTGCCAGCAGCTTAGTTTCGGGGGTTAATTCACCCCTCCACTTT. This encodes CASSLVSGVNSPLHF.

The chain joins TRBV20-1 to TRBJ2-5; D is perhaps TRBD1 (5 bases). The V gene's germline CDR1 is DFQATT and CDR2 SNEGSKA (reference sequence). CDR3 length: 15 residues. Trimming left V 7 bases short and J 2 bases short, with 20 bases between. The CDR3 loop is CSVRPATGFQETQYF. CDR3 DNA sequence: TGCAGTGTTCGGCCGGCCACAGGTTTTCAAGAGACCCAGTACTTC.